This entry concerns a single TCR beta chain. At least ten counts were recorded for this clonotype. Its antigen is still unknown. No qualities accompany the bases; no much larger clone lies one base away. The sample belongs to a study of regulatory T cells in long-lasting Graves disease (dated by TCRdb to the early 2020s). For the study in its entirety: Persistent Graves' disease was defined as antithyroid drug treatment for over 5 years with persistently positive TSH receptor autoantibodies. Persistent Graves' disease patients were compared with newly diagnosed Graves' disease patients by peripheral blood TCR sequencing and RNA sequencing. The study took place in China and was registered as a clinical trial. A total of around 35 samples were covered by TCR sequencing, comprising some 13 persistent and about 20 newly diagnosed Graves' disease patients. Antithyroid drugs had been taken for approximately 10 years on average by persistent Graves' disease patients in the clinical cohort. Study-level results and caveats: A larger number of public clonotypes was shared among persistent patients (fewer than 3,000) than among newly diagnosed patients (approximately 1,000). Sequencing and analysis were limited to the TCR beta chain. Lower TCR Shannon entropy and fewer highly expanded clones were observed in persistent Graves' disease patients than in newly diagnosed patients, which suggested clonal expansion. Preferential use of TRBV28, TRBJ1-2 and TRBJ2-5 was observed in persistent disease, whereas TRBV20-1 and TRBJ2-1 were favored in newly diagnosed disease. The authors noted that the small sample size was a limitation that may lower accuracy. Peripheral blood alone was examined, since thyroid tissue, which constituted the primary lesion, could not be accessed.

V is reduced by 3 bases and J by 2 bases, leaving a spacing of 11 bases between them. CDR3 length: 15 amino acids, cysteine to phenylalanine. Only the CDR3 part of the read is kept: 45 bases, read in frame from the first base. From the germline V gene, CDR1 is MNHGY and CDR2 is SVAAGI. The time point label for this specimen denotes: persistent/refractory GD, antithyroid drugs over 5 years with positive TRAb. For both TCR sequencing and RNA sequencing, RNA was extracted from PBMCs using TRIzol. The diagnosis of Graves' disease followed American Thyroid Association guidelines. The patients came from an endocrinology department in Xi'an, China. Each patient gave about 8.1 milliliters of peripheral blood, collected in an EDTA anticoagulant tube. Ficoll Paque Plus density gradient separation was used to isolate PBMCs, and no additional T cell sorting was done. An Agilent 2100 Bioanalyzer and agarose gel were used to assess RNA quality, and a NanoDrop 2000 was used to measure RNA concentration.

Library preparation used multiplex PCR. Sequenced on an Illumina HiSeq 4000. To build TCR beta libraries, CDR3 regions were amplified by Arm-PCR using iRepertoire HTBI primers. Before sequencing, the PCR products went through gel purification. The study's processing was this. Across samples, about 63 TRBV and 13 to 15 TRBJ segments were identified and used for gene usage analysis of CDR3 amino acid clonotypes. COPE and FqMerger were used to merge the filtered high-quality paired reads into contigs. Contigs were aligned with BLAST to IMGT TRBV, TRBD and TRBJ reference genes, and CDR3 was defined per IMGT. Any clonotype with a frequency above 0.1% was counted as a highly expanded clone. Repertoire diversity was measured by Shannon entropy, and V-J evenness by the Gini coefficient. A clonotype was considered public if more than one individual shared it. TCRdb reworked the public reads: Q25 trimming with fastp, MiXCR clone assembly, productive beta chains retained. Each CDR3 protein gets just one entry, which takes the most common genes and DNA from the rows behind it. These V and J calls derive from TCRdb rather than the authors' analysis. The sample table lists about 470,000 distinct CDR3 sequences, 20% to 25% of them with a count of one. Of the sample, 7.8% falls within the top ten clones.

The chain joins TRBV6-9 to TRBJ1-5; the D gene identity is not certain. This TCR derives from a female donor with Graves disease. Here the sequenced sample was peripheral blood mononuclear cells (PBMCs), taken when the disease was refractory, from a patient treated with antithyroid drugs. The sequence in DNA is TGTGCCAGCAGTTACGTGGGAGACGGCAATCAGCCCCAGCATTTT. This is translated as CASSYVGDGNQPQHF.